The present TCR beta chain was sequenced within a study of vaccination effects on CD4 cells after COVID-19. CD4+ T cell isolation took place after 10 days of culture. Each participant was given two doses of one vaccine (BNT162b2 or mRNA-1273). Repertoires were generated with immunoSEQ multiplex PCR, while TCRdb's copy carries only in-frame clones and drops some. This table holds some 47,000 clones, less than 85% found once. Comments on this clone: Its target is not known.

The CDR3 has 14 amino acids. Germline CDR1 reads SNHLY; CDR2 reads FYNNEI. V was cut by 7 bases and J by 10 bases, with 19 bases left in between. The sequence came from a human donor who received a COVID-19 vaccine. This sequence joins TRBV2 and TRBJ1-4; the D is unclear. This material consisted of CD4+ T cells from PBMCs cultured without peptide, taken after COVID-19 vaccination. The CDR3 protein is CASTVDPALGKLFF. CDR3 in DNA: TGTGCCAGCACCGTTGACCCAGCGCTTGGAAAACTGTTTTTT.